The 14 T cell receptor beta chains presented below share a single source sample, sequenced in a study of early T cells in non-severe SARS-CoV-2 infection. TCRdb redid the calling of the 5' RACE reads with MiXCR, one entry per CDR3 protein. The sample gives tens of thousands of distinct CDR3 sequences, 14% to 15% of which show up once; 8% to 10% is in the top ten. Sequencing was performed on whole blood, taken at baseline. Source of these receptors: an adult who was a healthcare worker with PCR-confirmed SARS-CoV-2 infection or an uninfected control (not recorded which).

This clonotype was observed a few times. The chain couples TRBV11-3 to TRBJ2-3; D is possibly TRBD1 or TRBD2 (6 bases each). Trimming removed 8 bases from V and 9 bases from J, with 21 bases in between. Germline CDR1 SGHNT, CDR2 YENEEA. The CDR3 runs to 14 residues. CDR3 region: CASGTIRRGSTQYF. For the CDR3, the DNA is TGTGCCAGCGGGACAATACGGAGGGGCTCGACGCAGTATTTT.

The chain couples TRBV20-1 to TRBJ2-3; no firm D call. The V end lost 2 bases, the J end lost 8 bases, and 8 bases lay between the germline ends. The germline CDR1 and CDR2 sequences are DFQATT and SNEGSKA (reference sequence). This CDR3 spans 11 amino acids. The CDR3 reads CSARPTPTQYF. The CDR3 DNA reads TGCAGTGCTAGACCCACCCCTACGCAGTATTTT.

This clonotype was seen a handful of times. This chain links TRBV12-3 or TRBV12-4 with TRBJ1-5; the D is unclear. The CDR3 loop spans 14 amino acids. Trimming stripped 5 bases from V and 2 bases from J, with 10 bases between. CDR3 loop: CASSPQLGNQPQHF. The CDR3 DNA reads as TGTGCCAGCAGTCCACAGTTGGGCAATCAGCCCCAGCATTTT.

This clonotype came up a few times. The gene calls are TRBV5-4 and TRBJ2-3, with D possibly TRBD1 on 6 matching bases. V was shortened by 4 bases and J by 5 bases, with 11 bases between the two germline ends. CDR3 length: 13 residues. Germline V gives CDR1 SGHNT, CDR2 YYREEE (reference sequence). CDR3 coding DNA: TGTGCCAGCAGCCCCTCACAGGGAGATACGCAGTATTTT. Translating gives CASSPSQGDTQYF.

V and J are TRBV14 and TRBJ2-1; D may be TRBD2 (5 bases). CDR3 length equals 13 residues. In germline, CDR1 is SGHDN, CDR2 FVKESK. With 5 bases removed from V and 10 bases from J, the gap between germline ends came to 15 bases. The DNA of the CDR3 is TGTGCCAGCAGCTCGATTGGTGGCGGGGAGCAGTTCTTC. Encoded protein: CASSSIGGGEQFF.

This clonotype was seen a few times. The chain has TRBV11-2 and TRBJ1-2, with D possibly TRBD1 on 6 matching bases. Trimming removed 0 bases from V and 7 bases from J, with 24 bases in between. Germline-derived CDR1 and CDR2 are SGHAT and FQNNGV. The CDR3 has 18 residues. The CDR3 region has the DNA TGTGCCAGCAGCTTAGATCGGCGTGGGGGCAGGCTTGATTCTGGCTACACCTTC. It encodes CASSLDRRGGRLDSGYTF.

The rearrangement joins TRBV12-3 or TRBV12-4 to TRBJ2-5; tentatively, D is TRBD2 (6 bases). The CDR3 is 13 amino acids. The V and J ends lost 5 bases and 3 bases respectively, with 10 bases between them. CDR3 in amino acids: CASSRGTEETQYF. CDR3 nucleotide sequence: TGTGCCAGCAGTCGCGGGACCGAAGAGACCCAGTACTTC.

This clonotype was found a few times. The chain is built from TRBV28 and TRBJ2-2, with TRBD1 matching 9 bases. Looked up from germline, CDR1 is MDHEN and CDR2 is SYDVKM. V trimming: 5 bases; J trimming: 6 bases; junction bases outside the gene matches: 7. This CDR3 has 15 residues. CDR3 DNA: TGTGCCAGCAGTCAGTCAGGGACAGGGTCCGGGGAGCTGTTTTTT. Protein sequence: CASSQSGTGSGELFF.

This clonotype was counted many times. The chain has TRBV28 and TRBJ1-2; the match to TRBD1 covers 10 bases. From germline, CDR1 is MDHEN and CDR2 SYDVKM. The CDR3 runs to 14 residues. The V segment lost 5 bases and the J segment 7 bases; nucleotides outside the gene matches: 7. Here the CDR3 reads CASSPTGGYFGYTF. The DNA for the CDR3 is TGTGCCAGCAGTCCGACAGGGGGCTATTTTGGCTACACCTTC.

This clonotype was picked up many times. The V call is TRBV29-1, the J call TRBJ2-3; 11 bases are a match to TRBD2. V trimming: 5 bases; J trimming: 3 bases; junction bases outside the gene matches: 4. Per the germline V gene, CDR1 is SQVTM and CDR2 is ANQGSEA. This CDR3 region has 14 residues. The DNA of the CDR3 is TGCAGCGTTCGACTAGCGGGAAGAACAGATACGCAGTATTTT. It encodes CSVRLAGRTDTQYF.

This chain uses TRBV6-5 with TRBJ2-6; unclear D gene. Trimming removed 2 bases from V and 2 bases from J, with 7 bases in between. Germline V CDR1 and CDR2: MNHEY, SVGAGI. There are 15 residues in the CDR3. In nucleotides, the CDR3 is TGTGCCAGCAGTTACGGCCAGGCTGGGGCCAACGTCCTGACTTTC. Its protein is CASSYGQAGANVLTF.

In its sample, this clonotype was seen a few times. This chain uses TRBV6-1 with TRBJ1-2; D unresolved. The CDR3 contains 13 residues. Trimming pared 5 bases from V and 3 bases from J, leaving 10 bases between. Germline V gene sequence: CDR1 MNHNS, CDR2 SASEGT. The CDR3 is CASSHRSDYGYTF. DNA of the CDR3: TGTGCCAGCAGTCACAGATCAGACTATGGCTACACCTTC.

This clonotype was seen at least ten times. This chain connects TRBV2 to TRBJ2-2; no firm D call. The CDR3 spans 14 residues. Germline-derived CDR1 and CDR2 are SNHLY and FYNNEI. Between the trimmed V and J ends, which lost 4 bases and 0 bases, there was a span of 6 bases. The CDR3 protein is CASSGQANTGELFF. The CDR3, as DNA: TGTGCCAGCAGTGGACAAGCGAACACCGGGGAGCTGTTTTTT.

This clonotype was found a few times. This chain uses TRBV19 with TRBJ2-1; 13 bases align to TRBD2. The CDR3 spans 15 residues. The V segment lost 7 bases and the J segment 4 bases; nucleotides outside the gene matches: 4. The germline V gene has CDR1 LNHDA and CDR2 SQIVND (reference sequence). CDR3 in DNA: TGTGCCAGTATGAGACTAGCGGGGGGATACAATGAGCAGTTCTTC. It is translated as CASMRLAGGYNEQFF.